These T cell receptor beta chains were read from a single sample in a study of technical replicates of blood from a few donors. This table comes from immunoSEQ multiplex PCR, and its TCRdb copy is limited to in-frame clones, with some not included. The sample shows approximately 73,000 clones, approximately 95% of them seen only once. Source material: T cells isolated from PBMCs. Source of these receptors: a human donor in good health. CDR3s include the opening cysteine and the closing phenylalanine or tryptophan.

v_call,cdr3_aa
TRBV16,CASSQLVGGAKTDTQYF
TRBV7-2,CASSPRQGGGYTF
TRBV27,CASSLGLAGGSWGWQYF
TRBV6-1,CASSERGGLSEQYF
TRBV10-3,CAISGTGSERAFF
TRBV5-4,CASHPSGGNEQFF
TRBV19,CASSIRRNQPQHF
TRBV30,CAWSGRLAGGAEQFF
TRBV10-3,CAISETDSPYGYTF
TRBV15,CATSRGSGGAVREQFF
TRBV4-1,CASSQDPLAKNIQYF
TRBV6-5,CASSYSWTGNGAGYTF
TRBV7-9,CASSPLLGQGYSPLHF
TRBV27,CASRIGTGSYEQYF
TRBV5-1,CASSFSLGQVDTEAFF
TRBV13,CASLLGDSPYGYTF
TRBV4-1,CASSPLDTHYGYTF
TRBV5-4,CASGSTGGTEAFF
TRBV7-3,CASSLLVRNTEAFF
TRBV7-9,CASSLEGAELNEQFF
TRBV30,CAWSGGGRSYNEQFF
TRBV2,CASRTLTGGGELFF
TRBV19,CASSTRDWETQYF